Listed here is a single T cell receptor beta chain. The data were produced by immunoSEQ multiplex PCR, yet TCRdb's version contains in-frame clones alone and is incomplete. The sample lists 2 million to 3 million clones, 85% to 95% occurring once. CDR3 length: 13 amino acids. The germline CDR1 and CDR2 sequences are MDHEN and SYDVKM. Trimming stripped 5 bases from V and 10 bases from J, with 14 bases between. This sample is part of a study of shared clonotypes between healthy human individuals. The source is a man younger than 30 in good health. The rearrangement links TRBV28 to TRBJ1-4, with D possibly TRBD1 on 5 matching bases. Specimen: naive CD4+ T cells sorted from blood. The subset is: CD45RA+ positively selected. CDR3 DNA: TGTGCCAGCAGTAGTGGGGGTTTGGTAAAACTGTTTTTT. Encoded protein: CASSSGGLVKLFF. Supplemented by reference TRBV28 and TRBJ1-4, the full variable domain reads DVKVTQSSRYLVKRTGEKVFLECVQDMDHENMFWYRQDPGLGLRLIYFSYDVKMKEKGDIPEGYSVSREKKERFSLILESASTNQTSMYLCASSSGGLVKLFFGSGTQLSVL.